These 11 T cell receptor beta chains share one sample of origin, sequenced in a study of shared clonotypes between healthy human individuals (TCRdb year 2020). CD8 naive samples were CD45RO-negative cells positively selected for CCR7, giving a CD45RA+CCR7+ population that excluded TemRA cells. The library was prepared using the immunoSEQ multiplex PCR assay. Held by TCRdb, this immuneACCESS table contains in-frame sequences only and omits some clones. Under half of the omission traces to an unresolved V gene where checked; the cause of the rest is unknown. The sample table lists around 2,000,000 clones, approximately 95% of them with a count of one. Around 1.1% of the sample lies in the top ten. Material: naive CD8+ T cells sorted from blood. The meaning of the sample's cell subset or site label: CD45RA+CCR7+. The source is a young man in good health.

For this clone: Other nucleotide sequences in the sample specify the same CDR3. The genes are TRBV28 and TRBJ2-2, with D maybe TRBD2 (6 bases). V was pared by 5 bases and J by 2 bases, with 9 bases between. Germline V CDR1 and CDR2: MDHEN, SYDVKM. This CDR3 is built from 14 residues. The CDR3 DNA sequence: TGTGCCAGCAGTCTGCGGGGTAACACCGGGGAGCTGTTTTTT. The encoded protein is CASSLRGNTGELFF.

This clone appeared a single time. The CDR3 nucleotides read TGTGCCAGCAGTTCTTCCTGGACAGAGAACACTGAAGCTTTCTTT. Residues: CASSSSWTENTEAFF. The V and J genes are TRBV6-5 and TRBJ1-1; possibly TRBD1 for D (6 bases). From germline, CDR1 is MNHEY and CDR2 SVGAGI. The CDR3 has 15 residues. V was clipped by 4 bases and J by 1 base, with 13 bases between them.

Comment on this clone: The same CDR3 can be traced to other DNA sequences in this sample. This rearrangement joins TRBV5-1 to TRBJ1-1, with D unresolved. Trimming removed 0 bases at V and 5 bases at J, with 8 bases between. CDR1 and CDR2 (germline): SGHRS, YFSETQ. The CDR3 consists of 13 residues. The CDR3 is CASSLGVGTEAFF. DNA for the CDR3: TGCGCCAGCAGCTTGGGTGTGGGAACTGAAGCTTTCTTT.

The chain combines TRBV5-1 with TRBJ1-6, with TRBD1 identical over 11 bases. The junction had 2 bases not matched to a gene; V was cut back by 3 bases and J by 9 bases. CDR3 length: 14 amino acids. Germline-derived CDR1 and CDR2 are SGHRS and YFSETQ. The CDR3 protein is CASSSGQGASPLHF. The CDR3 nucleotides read TGCGCCAGCAGCTCCGGACAGGGGGCTTCACCCCTCCACTTT.

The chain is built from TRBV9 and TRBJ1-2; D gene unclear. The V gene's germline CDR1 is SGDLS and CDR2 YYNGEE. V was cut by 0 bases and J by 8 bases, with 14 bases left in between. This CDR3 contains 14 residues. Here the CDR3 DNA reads TGTGCCAGCAGCGTAGATGGGTCGGTCGACGGCTACACCTTC. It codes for CASSVDGSVDGYTF.

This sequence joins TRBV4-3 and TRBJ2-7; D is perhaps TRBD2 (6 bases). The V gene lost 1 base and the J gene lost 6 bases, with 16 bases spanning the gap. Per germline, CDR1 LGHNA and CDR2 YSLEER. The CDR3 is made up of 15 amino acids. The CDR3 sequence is CASSQGTGDLFEQYF. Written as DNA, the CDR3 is TGCGCCAGCAGCCAAGGGACGGGAGACCTCTTCGAGCAGTACTTC.

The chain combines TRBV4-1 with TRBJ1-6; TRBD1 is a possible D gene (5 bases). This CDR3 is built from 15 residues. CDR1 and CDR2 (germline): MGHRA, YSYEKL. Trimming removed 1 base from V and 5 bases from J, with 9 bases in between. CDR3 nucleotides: TGCGCCAGCAGCCAAGGGGGGAGCGATAATTCACCCCTCCACTTT. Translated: CASSQGGSDNSPLHF.

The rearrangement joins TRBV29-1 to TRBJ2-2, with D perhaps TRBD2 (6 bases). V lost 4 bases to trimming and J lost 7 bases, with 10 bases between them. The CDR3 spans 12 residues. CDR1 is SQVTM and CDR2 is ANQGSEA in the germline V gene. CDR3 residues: CSVVGGDGELFF. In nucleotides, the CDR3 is TGCAGCGTTGTAGGCGGGGACGGGGAGCTGTTTTTT.

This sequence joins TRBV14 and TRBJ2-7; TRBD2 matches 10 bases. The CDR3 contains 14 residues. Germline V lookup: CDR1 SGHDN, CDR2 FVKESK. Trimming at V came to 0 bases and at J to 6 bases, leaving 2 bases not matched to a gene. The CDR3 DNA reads TGTGCCAGCAGCCAAGAACTAGCGGGAATCGAGCAGTACTTC. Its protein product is CASSQELAGIEQYF.

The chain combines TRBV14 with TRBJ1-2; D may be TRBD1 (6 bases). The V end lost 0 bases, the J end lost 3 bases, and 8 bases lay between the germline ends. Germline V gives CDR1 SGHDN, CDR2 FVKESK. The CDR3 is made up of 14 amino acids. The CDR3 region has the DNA TGTGCCAGCAGCCAAGATCAGGGGTACTATGGCTACACCTTC. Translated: CASSQDQGYYGYTF.

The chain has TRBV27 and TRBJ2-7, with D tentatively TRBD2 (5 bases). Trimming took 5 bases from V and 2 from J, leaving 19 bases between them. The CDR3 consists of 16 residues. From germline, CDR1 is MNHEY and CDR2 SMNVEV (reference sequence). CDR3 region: CASSPSYGETAYEQYF. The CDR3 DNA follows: TGTGCCAGCAGTCCCTCGTACGGGGAAACAGCCTACGAGCAGTACTTC.